This T cell receptor beta chain was captured by sequencing in a study of shared T cell receptors in the human thymus. This CDR3 comprises 16 residues. Germline values: CDR1 SGHTA, CDR2 FQGNSA. Between the trimmed V and J ends, which lost 0 bases and 2 bases, there was a span of 12 bases. The data were produced by immunoSEQ multiplex PCR, yet TCRdb's version contains in-frame clones alone and is incomplete. In the table there are 450,000 to 650,000 clones, 75% to 80% of which are singletons. These records were also assigned to another study, of human thymus T cells.

This receptor was identified in a boy less than two years old with a congenital heart defect. The chain carries TRBV7-2 and TRBJ2-3; D uncertain. Input material: thymocytes. This chain's CDR3 is CASSLAASLSTDTQYF. CDR3 nucleotide sequence: TGTGCCAGCAGCTTAGCAGCCTCACTTTCCACAGATACGCAGTATTTT.